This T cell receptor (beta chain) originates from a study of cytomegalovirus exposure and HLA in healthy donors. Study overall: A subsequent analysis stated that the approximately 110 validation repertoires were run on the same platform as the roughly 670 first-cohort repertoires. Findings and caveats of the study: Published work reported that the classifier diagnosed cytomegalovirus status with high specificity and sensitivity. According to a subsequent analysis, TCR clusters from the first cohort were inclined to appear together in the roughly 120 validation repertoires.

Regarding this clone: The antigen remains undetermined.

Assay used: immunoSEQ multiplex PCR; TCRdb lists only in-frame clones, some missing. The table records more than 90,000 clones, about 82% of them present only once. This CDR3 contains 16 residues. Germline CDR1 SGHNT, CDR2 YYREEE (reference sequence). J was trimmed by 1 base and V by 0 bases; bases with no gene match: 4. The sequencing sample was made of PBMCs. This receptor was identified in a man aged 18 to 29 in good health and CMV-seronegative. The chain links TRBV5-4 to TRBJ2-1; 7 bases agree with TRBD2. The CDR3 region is CASSLAPSGSYNEQFF. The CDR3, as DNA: TGTGCCAGCAGCTTGGCACCTAGCGGTTCCTACAATGAGCAGTTCTTC. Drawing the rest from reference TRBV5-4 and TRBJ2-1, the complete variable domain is ETGVTQSPTHLIKTRGQQVTLRCSSQSGHNTVSWYQQALGQGPQFIFQYYREEENGRGNFPPRFSGLQFPNYSSELNVNALELDDSALYLCASSLAPSGSYNEQFFGPGTRLTVL.